The 26 T cell receptor beta chains reported below all come from one sample, sequenced in a study of blood T cell repertoires in COVID-19. This table comes from immunoSEQ multiplex PCR, and its TCRdb copy is limited to in-frame clones, with some not included. Here the sample spans some 46,000 clones, around 87% being singletons. Sequencing was carried out using peripheral blood. The receptors were gathered from a human donor in a cohort sampled during active COVID-19.

This rearrangement joins TRBV4-2 to TRBJ1-2; 7 bases map to TRBD1. Trimming removed 5 bases from V and 2 bases from J; junction bases left unmatched: 8. The CDR3 runs to 15 residues. The germline CDR1 and CDR2 sequences are LGHNA and YNFKEQ. This chain's CDR3 is CASSTRDSLNYGYTF. CDR3 sequence (DNA): TGTGCCAGCAGCACCCGGGACAGCTTAAACTATGGCTACACCTTC.

The chain combines TRBV5-4 with TRBJ1-1; tentatively, D is TRBD1 (6 bases). Trimming removed 3 bases at V and 4 bases at J, with 13 bases between. The germline V gene has CDR1 SGHNT and CDR2 YYREEE (reference sequence). This CDR3 has 14 residues. CDR3 coding DNA: TGTGCCAGCAGCTCATTCAGGGGCCGCACTGAAGCTTTCTTT. Its translation: CASSSFRGRTEAFF.

The rearrangement links TRBV7-5 to TRBJ1-3; the D call in the table, TRBD1, was not verified against the DNA. TRBV7-5 is a pseudogene. The CDR3 runs to 14 residues. CDR3 nucleotides: TGTGTCAGAAGCTTAGGACCAGGGGGAAACACCATATATTTT. It translates to CVRSLGPGGNTIYF.

J is TRBJ2-7 and V is TRBV11-2; no firm D call. Trimming left V 2 bases short and J 7 bases short, with 15 bases between. The CDR3 totals 14 residues. Germline V CDR1 and CDR2: SGHAT, FQNNGV. For the CDR3, the DNA is TGTGCCAGCAGCTTACAGGTCTTTGGGCTTGAGCAGTACTTC. It is translated as CASSLQVFGLEQYF.

V gene TRBV5-1 combines with J gene TRBJ2-2, with 8 nucleotides matching TRBD2. The germline V gene has CDR1 SGHRS and CDR2 YFSETQ. The CDR3 totals 14 residues. Trimming cost V 3 bases and J 4 bases; bases outside gene matches: 2. For the CDR3, the DNA is TGCGCCAGCAGCTCGACTAGCGTCACCGGGGAGCTGTTTTTT. Protein: CASSSTSVTGELFF.

The genes are TRBV15 and TRBJ2-7, with 10 bases that match TRBD2. J gave up 3 bases and V 1 base, and 12 bases lay outside the gene matches. The CDR3 consists of 18 residues. Germline lookup yields CDR1 LNHNV and CDR2 YYDKDF (reference sequence). CDR3 region: CATSRGTGTSGNHYEQYF. The CDR3 DNA follows: TGTGCCACCAGCAGAGGGACGGGAACTAGCGGGAACCACTACGAGCAGTACTTC.

This clone was observed once. This chain uses TRBV6-5 with TRBJ1-6; D gene ambiguous. CDR3 length: 13 residues. Trimming cost V 6 bases and J 7 bases, with 10 bases left between them. Germline-derived CDR1 and CDR2 are MNHEY and SVGAGI. CDR3 loop: CASREVGNSPLHF. The CDR3 nucleotides read TGTGCCAGCAGGGAGGTGGGGAATTCACCCCTCCACTTT.

The genes are TRBV6-5 and TRBJ2-7, with TRBD1 as a possible D gene (6 bases). Trimming pared 6 bases from V and 2 bases from J, leaving 17 bases between. CDR1 and CDR2 from the germline V gene are MNHEY and SVGAGI. The CDR3 has 15 residues. Written as DNA, the CDR3 is TGTGCCAGCAGCCCGGCGGACAGACTCACCTACGAGCAGTACTTC. Amino acids: CASSPADRLTYEQYF.

This chain connects TRBV19 to TRBJ2-2; 14 nucleotides match TRBD2. Looked up from germline, CDR1 is LNHDA and CDR2 is SQIVND (reference sequence). The J segment lost 4 bases and the V segment lost 5 bases, leaving 6 bases of the junction unmatched. CDR3 length: 17 amino acids. The CDR3 spells CASSPTSGRAGTGELFF. In DNA form, the CDR3 reads TGTGCCAGTAGTCCGACTAGCGGGAGGGCCGGCACCGGGGAGCTGTTTTTT.

As for this clone: The identical CDR3 is also encoded by other nucleotide sequences in the sample. The chain employs TRBV7-8 and TRBJ2-7; D uncertain. Per the germline V gene, CDR1 is SGHVS and CDR2 is FQNEAQ. This CDR3 comprises 14 residues. V dropped 5 bases and J dropped 3 bases, with 14 bases sitting between them. In DNA, the CDR3 is TGTGCCAGCAGCCCCGGGTCCCCGCTCTACGAGCAGTACTTC. It yields the protein CASSPGSPLYEQYF.

The CDR3 sequence is CASTGGQGGYNEQFF. The CDR3 region has the DNA TGTGCCAGCACCGGGGGACAGGGGGGCTACAATGAGCAGTTCTTC. The rearrangement links TRBV27 to TRBJ2-1, with 11 bases fitting TRBD1. Germline V CDR1 and CDR2: MNHEY, SMNVEV (reference sequence). Trimming took 7 bases from V and 3 from J; bases not matched to a gene: 5. CDR3 length: 15 residues.

This sequence joins TRBV11-2 and TRBJ2-4; TRBD2 aligns across 14 bases. Trimming at V came to 3 bases and at J to 0 bases, leaving 4 bases not matched to a gene. CDR1 and CDR2 (germline): SGHAT, FQNNGV. This CDR3 region has 18 residues. The CDR3 here is CASSLGLAGAGAKNIQYF. CDR3 nucleotides: TGTGCCAGCAGCTTGGGACTAGCGGGAGCGGGAGCCAAAAACATTCAGTACTTC.

The chain is built from TRBV28 and TRBJ2-5, with 8 bases lining up with TRBD1. Trimming removed 5 bases from V and 1 base from J; junction bases left unmatched: 6. Germline CDR1 and CDR2: MDHEN and SYDVKM. This CDR3 comprises 15 residues. This chain's CDR3 is CASSRAGGFQETQYF. CDR3 nucleotides: TGTGCCAGCAGTCGCGCAGGGGGCTTCCAAGAGACCCAGTACTTC.

CDR3 loop: CASSPGSGQGYEKLFF. CDR3 bases: TGTGCCAGCAGTCCAGGATCGGGACAGGGGTATGAAAAACTGTTTTTT. This sequence joins TRBV27 and TRBJ1-4; TRBD1 matches 10 bases. CDR3 size: 16 residues. CDR1 and CDR2 (germline): MNHEY, SMNVEV (reference sequence). With V trimmed by 5 bases and J by 6 bases, 9 bases remained unmatched.

This clone is a singleton in its sample. This rearrangement joins TRBV6-2 or TRBV6-3 to TRBJ2-7; D is perhaps TRBD1 (6 bases). This CDR3 spans 15 amino acids. Trimming removed 2 bases at V and 2 bases at J, with 13 bases between. CDR1 is MNHEY, CDR2 SVGEGT, per germline. CDR3 protein: CASSYGRGAPYEQYF. The CDR3 DNA sequence: TGTGCCAGCAGTTACGGCAGGGGAGCCCCCTACGAGCAGTACTTC.

The V and J genes are TRBV25-1 and TRBJ2-5; 7 bases are shared with TRBD1. Trimming cost V 7 bases and J 5 bases; bases outside gene matches: 10. The V gene's germline CDR1 is MGHDK and CDR2 SYGVNS. The length of the CDR3 is 14 residues. In DNA form, the CDR3 reads TGTGCCAGCAACCCAGAGGGGGCCTGGGAGACCCAGTACTTC. It translates to CASNPEGAWETQYF.

The chain links TRBV7-2 to TRBJ2-3; TRBD2 might be the D (6 bases). The V gene lost 5 bases and the J gene lost 2 bases, with 11 bases spanning the gap. The germline CDR1 and CDR2 sequences are SGHTA and FQGNSA. This CDR3 has 14 amino acids. The CDR3 sequence is CASSLTSTTDTQYF. The DNA of the CDR3 is TGTGCCAGCAGCCTAACTAGCACCACAGATACGCAGTATTTT.

This rearrangement joins TRBV6-5 to TRBJ1-2; 7 positions agree with TRBD1. CDR1 MNHEY and CDR2 SVGAGI come from the germline V gene. The junction had 7 bases not matched to a gene; V was cut back by 6 bases and J by 6 bases. The CDR3 loop spans 13 amino acids. CDR3 protein: CASRRDRADGYTF. In DNA, the CDR3 is TGTGCCAGCAGGAGAGACAGGGCGGATGGCTACACCTTC.

The chain combines TRBV5-4 with TRBJ2-7, with D possibly matching TRBD1 (5 bases). Germline assignment: CDR1 SGHNT and CDR2 YYREEE (reference sequence). Trimming shortened V by 0 bases and J by 4 bases, and 11 bases separated the two germline ends. The CDR3 is 14 amino acids. The CDR3 sequence is CASSLETDQYEQYF. Written as DNA, the CDR3 is TGTGCCAGCAGCTTGGAGACAGATCAGTACGAGCAGTACTTC.

The V call is TRBV2, the J call TRBJ1-1; maybe TRBD1 (6 bases). This CDR3 is built from 13 residues. Per the germline V gene, CDR1 is SNHLY and CDR2 is FYNNEI. Trimming cost V 4 bases and J 11 bases, with 17 bases left between them. Here the CDR3 DNA reads TGTGCCAGCAGTGGGCCCCTAGGGGGTTACGCTTTCTTT. It specifies CASSGPLGGYAFF.

This clone was detected only once. The CDR3 DNA reads TGTGCCAGCAGTTTAGCGGGAAGGGATGAGCAGTTCTTC. Amino acid sequence: CASSLAGRDEQFF. The chain recombines TRBV7-3 with TRBJ2-1, with 8 bases matching TRBD2. Losses at the gene ends were 6 bases for V and 8 bases for J; bases not matched to a gene: 6. Germline-derived CDR1 and CDR2 are SGHTA and FQGTGA. The CDR3 is 13 residues long.

V usage is TRBV29-1 and J usage is TRBJ2-6; possible D gene TRBD1, 7 bases. The CDR3 loop spans 15 amino acids. V lost 5 bases and J lost 2, with 13 bases in between. Germline lookup yields CDR1 SQVTM and CDR2 ANQGSEA. The CDR3 DNA sequence: TGCAGCGTTAGAAGCAGGGGGGCTGGGGCCAACGTCCTGACTTTC. Protein product: CSVRSRGAGANVLTF.

V and J are TRBV11-1 and TRBJ2-7; 8 nucleotides agree with TRBD1. The germline V gene encodes CDR1 SGHAT and CDR2 FQDESV (reference sequence). Trimming at V came to 1 base and at J to 4 bases, leaving 3 bases not matched to a gene. The CDR3 runs 14 residues. The CDR3 DNA reads as TGTGCCAGCAGCTTAGTCCAGGGGGCGTACGAGCAGTACTTC. Protein sequence: CASSLVQGAYEQYF.

The gene calls are TRBV6-5 and TRBJ1-1, with 8 positions matching TRBD1. The CDR3 extends over 13 amino acids. J gave up 4 bases and V 6 bases, and 4 bases lay outside the gene matches. CDR1 is MNHEY, CDR2 SVGAGI, per germline. The CDR3: CASSLGQGTEAFF. Here the CDR3 DNA reads TGTGCCAGCAGCCTAGGACAGGGCACTGAAGCTTTCTTT.

The gene calls are TRBV7-6 and TRBJ2-3; 8 bases agree with TRBD2. The CDR3 contains 14 residues. CDR1 is SGHVS and CDR2 is FNYEAQ in the germline V gene. J gave up 4 bases and V 3 bases, and 3 bases lay outside the gene matches. CDR3 region: CASSFIAGSDTQYF. CDR3 nucleotides: TGTGCCAGCAGCTTTATAGCGGGATCAGATACGCAGTATTTT.

The rearrangement links TRBV20-1 to TRBJ2-7; D is undetermined. Trimming stripped 6 bases from V and 5 bases from J, with 8 bases between. The CDR3 consists of 10 residues. Germline V gives CDR1 DFQATT, CDR2 SNEGSKA (reference sequence). CDR3 bases: TGCAGTGCAGAAGCTAACGAGCAGTACTTC. This gives the protein CSAEANEQYF.